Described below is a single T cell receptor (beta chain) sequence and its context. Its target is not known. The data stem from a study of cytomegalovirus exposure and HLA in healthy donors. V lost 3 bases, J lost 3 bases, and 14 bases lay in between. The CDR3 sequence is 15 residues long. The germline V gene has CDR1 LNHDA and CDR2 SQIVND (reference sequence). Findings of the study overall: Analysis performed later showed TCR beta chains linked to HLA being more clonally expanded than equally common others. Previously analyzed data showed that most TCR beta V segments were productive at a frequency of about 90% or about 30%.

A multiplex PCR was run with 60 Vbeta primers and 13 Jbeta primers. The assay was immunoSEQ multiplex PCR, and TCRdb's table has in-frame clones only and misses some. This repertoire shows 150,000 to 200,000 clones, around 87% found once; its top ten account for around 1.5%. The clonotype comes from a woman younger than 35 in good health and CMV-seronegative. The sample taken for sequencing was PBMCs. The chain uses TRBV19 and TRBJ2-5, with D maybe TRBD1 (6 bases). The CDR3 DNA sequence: TGTGCCAGTAGTATTGGCAGGGGCACCAAAGAGACCCAGTACTTC. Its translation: CASSIGRGTKETQYF. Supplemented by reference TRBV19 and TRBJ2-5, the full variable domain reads DGGITQSPKYLFRKEGQNVTLSCEQNLNHDAMYWYRQDPGQGLRLIYYSQIVNDFQKGDIAEGYSVSREKKESFPLTVTSAQKNPTAFYLCASSIGRGTKETQYFGPGTRLLVL.